These 10 T cell receptor beta chains originate from one sample sequenced in a study of shared clonotypes between healthy human individuals. Produced via immunoSEQ multiplex PCR; TCRdb's table is partial and in-frame only. Among 2 million to 2.5 million clones listed, less than 95% were seen once. Sequenced material: naive CD4+ T cells from PBMCs. Subset here: CD45RA+ positively selected. The source of these receptors is a man younger than 35 in good health. Some clones in this sample may be carry-over from other donors' samples.

Points on this clone: The same CDR3 can be traced to other DNA sequences in this sample. The chain joins TRBV28 to TRBJ2-2; D might be TRBD2 (5 bases). The CDR3 contains 12 residues. V was trimmed by 7 bases and J by 5 bases, leaving 8 bases between them. Germline V lookup: CDR1 MDHEN, CDR2 SYDVKM. The CDR3 bases are TGTGCCAGCACACGGGGAACCGGGGAGCTGTTTTTT. It specifies CASTRGTGELFF.

The chain is built from TRBV5-1 and TRBJ2-2; the match to TRBD2 covers 14 bases. This CDR3 has 19 amino acids. V trimming: 1 base; J trimming: 3 bases; junction bases outside the gene matches: 8. CDR1 and CDR2 (germline): SGHRS, YFSETQ. CDR3 residues: CASSLSGTSGRRDTGELFF. The CDR3 nucleotides are TGCGCCAGCAGCTTGTCCGGGACTAGCGGGAGAAGGGACACCGGGGAGCTGTTTTTT.

The rearrangement uses TRBV7-2 and TRBJ1-1; no reliable D call. The CDR3 extends over 13 amino acids. V lost 5 bases and J lost 7, with 14 bases in between. The germline V gene has CDR1 SGHTA and CDR2 FQGNSA. CDR3 nucleotide sequence: TGTGCCAGCAGCCCCCACCTTGGCATTGAAGCTTTCTTT. This sequence encodes CASSPHLGIEAFF.

The chain combines TRBV7-3 with TRBJ2-1; D gene ambiguous. This CDR3 region has 16 residues. V shed 1 base and J shed 5 bases, with 15 bases lying between them. Germline assignment: CDR1 SGHTA and CDR2 FQGTGA. The CDR3 protein is CASSLIRAHTHNEQFF. The DNA for the CDR3 is TGTGCCAGCAGCTTAATTCGAGCCCACACACACAATGAGCAGTTCTTC.

The chain joins TRBV5-4 to TRBJ1-2; TRBD1 matches at 7 bases. This CDR3 is built from 15 residues. Trimming took 4 bases from V and 0 from J; bases not matched to a gene: 6. CDR1 is SGHNT and CDR2 is YYREEE in the germline V gene (reference sequence). In DNA, the CDR3 is TGTGCCAGCAGCAGACAGGGCCACTCTAACTATGGCTACACCTTC. Its translation: CASSRQGHSNYGYTF.

About this clone itself: Other DNA sequences within the sample encode an identical CDR3. The rearrangement joins TRBV5-1 to TRBJ2-3; D uncertain. The V and J ends lost 0 bases and 6 bases respectively, with 8 bases between them. Germline-derived CDR1 and CDR2 are SGHRS and YFSETQ. This CDR3 region has 13 residues. The CDR3 DNA is TGCGCCAGCAGCTTGGCAGGAAGGGATACGCAGTATTTT. The encoded protein is CASSLAGRDTQYF.

This chain connects TRBV7-9 to TRBJ2-1; either TRBD1 or TRBD2 may fit D (5 bases each). Germline V gene lookup returns CDR1 SEHNR and CDR2 FQNEAQ (reference sequence). The CDR3 extends over 13 amino acids. Trimming removed 5 bases from V and 7 bases from J, with 12 bases in between. CDR3 bases: TGTGCCAGCAGCCCGGGGACCTCAAATGAGCAGTTCTTC. Translating gives CASSPGTSNEQFF. The whole variable domain, remainder taken from reference TRBV7-9 and TRBJ2-1, is DTGVSQNPRHKITKRGQNVTFRCDPISEHNRLYWYRQTLGQGPEFLTYFQNEAQLEKSRLLSDRFSAERPKGSFSTLEIQRTEQGDSAMYLCASSPGTSNEQFFGPGTRLTVL.

Note on this clone: This specimen includes other DNA sequences encoding the same CDR3. The V call is TRBV5-5, the J call TRBJ2-7; D remains unclear. Trimming removed 0 bases at V and 2 bases at J, with 6 bases between. Germline V gives CDR1 SGHKS, CDR2 YYEKEE (reference sequence). The CDR3 is 13 residues long. DNA for the CDR3: TGTGCCAGCAGCTTGGTAGGGCCCTACGAGCAGTACTTC. It codes for CASSLVGPYEQYF.

This chain links TRBV15 with TRBJ2-1, with 9 bases matching TRBD1. After removal of 0 bases from V and 7 bases from J, the junction contained 7 bases not matched to a gene. Germline loops: CDR1 LNHNV, CDR2 YYDKDF (reference sequence). The CDR3 contains 16 residues. In DNA form, the CDR3 reads TGTGCCACCAGCAGAGATACAGGGGGCAGGGGGAATGAGCAGTTCTTC. This gives the protein CATSRDTGGRGNEQFF.

This chain joins TRBV18 and TRBJ2-2, with D hard to call. This CDR3 has 14 residues. From germline, CDR1 is KGHSH and CDR2 LQKENI. Trimming stripped 5 bases from V and 5 bases from J, with 12 bases between. The CDR3 loop reads CASSWAIVTGELFF. The CDR3 DNA follows: TGTGCCAGCTCATGGGCTATTGTAACCGGGGAGCTGTTTTTT.